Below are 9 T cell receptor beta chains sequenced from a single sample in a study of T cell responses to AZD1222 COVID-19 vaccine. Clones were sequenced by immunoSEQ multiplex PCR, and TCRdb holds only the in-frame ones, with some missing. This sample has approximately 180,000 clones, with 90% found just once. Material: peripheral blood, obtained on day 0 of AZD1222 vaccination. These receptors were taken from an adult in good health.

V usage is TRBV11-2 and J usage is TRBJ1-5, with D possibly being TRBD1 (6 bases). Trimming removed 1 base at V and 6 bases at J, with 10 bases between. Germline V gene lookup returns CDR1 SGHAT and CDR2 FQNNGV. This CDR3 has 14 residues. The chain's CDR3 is CASSLAGGAQPQHF. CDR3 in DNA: TGTGCCAGCAGCTTAGCGGGGGGCGCTCAGCCCCAGCATTTT. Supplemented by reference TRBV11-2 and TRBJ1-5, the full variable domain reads EAGVAQSPRYKIIEKRQSVAFWCNPISGHATLYWYQQILGQGPKLLIQFQNNGVVDDSQLPKDRFSAERLKGVDSTLKIQPAKLEDSAVYLCASSLAGGAQPQHFGDGTRLSIL.

This CDR3 reads CSAKRGEKLFF. The CDR3 DNA reads TGCAGTGCTAAAAGAGGGGAAAAACTGTTTTTT. The J gene is TRBJ1-4, the V gene TRBV20-1; D is undetermined. Trimming shortened V by 4 bases and J by 8 bases, and 8 bases separated the two germline ends. The germline gives CDR1 DFQATT, CDR2 SNEGSKA (reference sequence). The CDR3 covers 11 residues.

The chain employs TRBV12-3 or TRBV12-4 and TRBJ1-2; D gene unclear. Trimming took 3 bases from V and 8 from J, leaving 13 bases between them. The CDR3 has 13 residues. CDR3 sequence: CASSFGQARGYTF. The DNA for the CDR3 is TGTGCCAGCAGTTTCGGGCAGGCTAGGGGCTACACCTTC.

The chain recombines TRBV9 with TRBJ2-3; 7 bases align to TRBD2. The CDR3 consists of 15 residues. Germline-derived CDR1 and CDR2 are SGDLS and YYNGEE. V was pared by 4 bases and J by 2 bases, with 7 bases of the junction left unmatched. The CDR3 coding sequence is TGTGCCAGCAGCTTTTTGGGGGGGACCACAGATACGCAGTATTTT. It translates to CASSFLGGTTDTQYF.

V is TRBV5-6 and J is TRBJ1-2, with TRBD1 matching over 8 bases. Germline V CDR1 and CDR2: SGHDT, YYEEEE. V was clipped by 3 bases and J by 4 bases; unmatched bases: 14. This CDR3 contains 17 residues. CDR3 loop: CASSSYGTGALSYGYTF. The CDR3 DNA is TGTGCCAGCAGCTCCTACGGGACAGGCGCACTGAGCTATGGCTACACCTTC.

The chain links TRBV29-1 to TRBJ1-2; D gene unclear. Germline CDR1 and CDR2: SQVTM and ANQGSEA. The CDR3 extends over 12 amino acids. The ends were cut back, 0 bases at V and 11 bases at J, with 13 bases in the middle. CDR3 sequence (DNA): TGCAGCGTTGAAGATAAATTGACGGGATACACCTTC. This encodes CSVEDKLTGYTF.

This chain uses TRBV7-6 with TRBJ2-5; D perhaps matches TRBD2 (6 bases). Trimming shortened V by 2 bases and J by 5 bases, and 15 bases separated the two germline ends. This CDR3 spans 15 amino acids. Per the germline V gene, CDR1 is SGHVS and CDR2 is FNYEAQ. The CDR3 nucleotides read TGTGCCAGCAGCTTAAGCGGACTACCGCTGGAGACCCAGTACTTC. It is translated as CASSLSGLPLETQYF.

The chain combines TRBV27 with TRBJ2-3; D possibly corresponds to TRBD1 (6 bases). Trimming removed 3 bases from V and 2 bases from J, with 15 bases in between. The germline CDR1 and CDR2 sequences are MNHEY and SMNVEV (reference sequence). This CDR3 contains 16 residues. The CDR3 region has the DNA TGTGCCAGCAGTTTTACAGGGTCAAGTGCCACAGATACGCAGTATTTT. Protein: CASSFTGSSATDTQYF.

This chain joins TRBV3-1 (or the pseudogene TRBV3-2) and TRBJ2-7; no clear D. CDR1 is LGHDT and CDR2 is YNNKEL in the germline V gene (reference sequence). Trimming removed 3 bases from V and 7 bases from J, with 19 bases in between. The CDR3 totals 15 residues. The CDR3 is CASSQPLGGVGEQYF. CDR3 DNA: TGTGCCAGCAGCCAGCCGTTGGGTGGAGTGGGGGAGCAGTACTTC.